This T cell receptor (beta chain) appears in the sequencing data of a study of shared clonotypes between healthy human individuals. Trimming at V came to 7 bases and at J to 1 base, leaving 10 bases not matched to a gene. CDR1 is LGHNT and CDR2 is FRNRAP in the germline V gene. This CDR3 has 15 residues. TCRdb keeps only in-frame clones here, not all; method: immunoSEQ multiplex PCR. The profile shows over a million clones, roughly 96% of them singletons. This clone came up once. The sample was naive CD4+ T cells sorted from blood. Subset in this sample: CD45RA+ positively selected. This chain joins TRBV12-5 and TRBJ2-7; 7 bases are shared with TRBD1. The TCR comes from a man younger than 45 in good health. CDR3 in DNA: TGTGCTAGTGCCGGGTGGGTCAGGGGGTCCTACGAGCAGTACTTC. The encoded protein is CASAGWVRGSYEQYF.